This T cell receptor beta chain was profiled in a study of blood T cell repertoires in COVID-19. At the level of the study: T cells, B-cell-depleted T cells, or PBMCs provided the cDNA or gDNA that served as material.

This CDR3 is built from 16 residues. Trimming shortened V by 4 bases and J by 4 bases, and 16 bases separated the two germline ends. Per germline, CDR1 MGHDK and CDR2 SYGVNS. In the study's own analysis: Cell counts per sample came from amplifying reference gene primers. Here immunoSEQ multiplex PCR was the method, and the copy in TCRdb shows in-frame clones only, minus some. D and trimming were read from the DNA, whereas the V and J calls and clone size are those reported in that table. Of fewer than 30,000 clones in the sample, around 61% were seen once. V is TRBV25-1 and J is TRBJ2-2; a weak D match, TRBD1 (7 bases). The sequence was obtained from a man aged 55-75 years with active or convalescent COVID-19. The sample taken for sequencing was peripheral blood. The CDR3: CASSALPGGITGELFF. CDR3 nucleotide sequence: TGTGCCAGCAGTGCTCTTCCAGGGGGGATCACCGGGGAGCTGTTTTTT.